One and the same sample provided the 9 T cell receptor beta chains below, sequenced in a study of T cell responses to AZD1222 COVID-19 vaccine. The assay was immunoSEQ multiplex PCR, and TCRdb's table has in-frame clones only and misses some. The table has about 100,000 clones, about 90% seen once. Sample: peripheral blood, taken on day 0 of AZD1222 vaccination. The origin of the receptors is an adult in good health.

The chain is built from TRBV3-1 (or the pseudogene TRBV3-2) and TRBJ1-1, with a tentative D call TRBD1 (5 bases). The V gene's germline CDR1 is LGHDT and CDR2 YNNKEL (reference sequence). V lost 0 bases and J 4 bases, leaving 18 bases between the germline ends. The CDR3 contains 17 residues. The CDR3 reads CASSQDPKGTRSTEAFF. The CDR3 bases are TGTGCCAGCAGCCAAGATCCTAAAGGGACTAGGAGCACTGAAGCTTTCTTT.

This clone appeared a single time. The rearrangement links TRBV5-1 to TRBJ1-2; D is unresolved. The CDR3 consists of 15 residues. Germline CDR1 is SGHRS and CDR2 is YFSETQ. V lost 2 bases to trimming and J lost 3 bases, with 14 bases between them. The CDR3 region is CASSFSRVADYGYTF. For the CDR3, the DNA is TGCGCCAGCAGCTTTTCGAGGGTAGCGGACTATGGCTACACCTTC.

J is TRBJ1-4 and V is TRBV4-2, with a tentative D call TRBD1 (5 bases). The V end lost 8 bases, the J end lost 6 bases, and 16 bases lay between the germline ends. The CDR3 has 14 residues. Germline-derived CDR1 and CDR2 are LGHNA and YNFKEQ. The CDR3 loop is CASSETDRDEKLFF. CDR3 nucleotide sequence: TGTGCCAGCTCCGAGACAGACCGAGATGAAAAACTGTTTTTT.

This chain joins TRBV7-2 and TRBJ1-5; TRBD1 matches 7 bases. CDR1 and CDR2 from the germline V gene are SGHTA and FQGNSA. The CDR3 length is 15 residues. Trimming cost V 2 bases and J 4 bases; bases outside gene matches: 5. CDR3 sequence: CASSLYGQENQPQHF. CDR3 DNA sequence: TGTGCCAGCAGCTTATACGGACAGGAGAATCAGCCCCAGCATTTT.

The CDR3 loop is CASSQFSTGQMSSYNSPLHF. The DNA for the CDR3 is TGCGCCAGCAGCCAATTCTCAACGGGACAGATGAGCTCCTATAATTCACCCCTCCACTTT. J is TRBJ1-6 and V is TRBV4-3; TRBD1 matches 7 bases. Germline V lookup: CDR1 LGHNA, CDR2 YSLEER. Trimming removed 2 bases from V and 0 bases from J; junction bases left unmatched: 13. The CDR3 contains 20 residues.

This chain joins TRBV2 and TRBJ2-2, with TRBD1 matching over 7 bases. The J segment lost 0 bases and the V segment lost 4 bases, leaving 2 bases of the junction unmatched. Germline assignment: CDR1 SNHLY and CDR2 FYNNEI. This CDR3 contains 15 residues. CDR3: CASSADRSNTGELFF. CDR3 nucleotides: TGTGCCAGCAGTGCGGACAGGTCGAACACCGGGGAGCTGTTTTTT.

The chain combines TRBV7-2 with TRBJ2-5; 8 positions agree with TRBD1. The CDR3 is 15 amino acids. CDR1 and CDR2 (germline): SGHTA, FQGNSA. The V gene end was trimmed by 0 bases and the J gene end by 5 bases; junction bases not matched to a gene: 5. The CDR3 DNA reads TGTGCCAGCAGCTTAGCAATACAGGGGGTTGAGACCCAGTACTTC. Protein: CASSLAIQGVETQYF.

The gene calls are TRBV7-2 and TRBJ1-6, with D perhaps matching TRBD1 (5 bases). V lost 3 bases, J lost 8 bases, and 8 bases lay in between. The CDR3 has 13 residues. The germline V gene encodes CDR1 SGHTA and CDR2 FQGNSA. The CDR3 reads CASSFGRDSPLHF. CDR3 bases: TGTGCCAGCAGCTTCGGCAGGGATTCACCCCTCCACTTT.

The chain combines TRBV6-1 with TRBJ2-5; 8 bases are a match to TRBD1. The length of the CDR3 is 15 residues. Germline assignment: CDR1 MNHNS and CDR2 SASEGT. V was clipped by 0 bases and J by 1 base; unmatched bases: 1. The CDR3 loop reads CASSEAGTGQETQYF. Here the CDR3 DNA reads TGTGCCAGCAGTGAAGCAGGGACAGGCCAAGAGACCCAGTACTTC.